The rows below give T cell receptor beta chains drawn from one sample of a study of blood T cell repertoires in COVID-19. Libraries were prepared by immunoSEQ multiplex PCR; TCRdb keeps only in-frame clonotypes and omits some of them. The table shows about 200,000 clones, with approximately 85% occurring only once. Sequencing was performed on peripheral blood. Receptor source: a woman between 65 and 79 years old with COVID-19, enrolled during active disease. The CDR3 runs from the conserved cysteine through the conserved F or W. The order of the fields is D gene, V gene, clone size, J gene, CDR3 DNA, CDR3 protein. D genes are given only for firm matches. Expanded clones are given a class, and other clones once, few, many or no size at all.

d_gene: TRBD2; v_gene: TRBV6-5; abundance: -; j_gene: TRBJ2-3; CDR3nt: TGTGCCAGCAGTACTAGCGGCGTTTACACAGATACGCAGTATTTT; CDR3aa: CASSTSGVYTDTQYF
d_gene: TRBD2; v_gene: TRBV5-4; abundance: -; j_gene: TRBJ2-1; CDR3nt: TGTGCCAGCAGCTTCGGAGCGGGAGGGGGTGAGCAGTTCTTC; CDR3aa: CASSFGAGGGEQFF
d_gene: -; v_gene: TRBV21-1; abundance: -; j_gene: TRBJ1-4; CDR3nt: TGTGCCAGCAGCAAAGAAGGATTAGCAGAAAAACTGTTTTTT; CDR3aa: CASSKEGLAEKLFF
d_gene: TRBD1; v_gene: TRBV7-8; abundance: -; j_gene: TRBJ1-6; CDR3nt: TGTGCCAGCCAGGAGACAGGGAAGGGTAATTCACCCCTCCACTTT; CDR3aa: CASQETGKGNSPLHF
d_gene: TRBD2; v_gene: TRBV6-6; abundance: few; j_gene: TRBJ2-1; CDR3nt: TGTGCCAGCAGTCGAAATCCCGGGACTAGCGGGAGGCGGGGACACAATGAGCAGTTCTTC; CDR3aa: CASSRNPGTSGRRGHNEQFF
d_gene: TRBD1; v_gene: TRBV7-8; abundance: -; j_gene: TRBJ2-1; CDR3nt: TGTGCCAGCAGCTTAGTTGAGGGGGCGAGCTCCTACAATGAGCAGTTCTTC; CDR3aa: CASSLVEGASSYNEQFF
d_gene: -; v_gene: TRBV19; abundance: -; j_gene: TRBJ2-1; CDR3nt: TGTGCCAGTAGTATTATAGCGCCGTTAGGAAGTGAGCAGTTCTTC; CDR3aa: CASSIIAPLGSEQFF
d_gene: -; v_gene: TRBV11-1; abundance: -; j_gene: TRBJ1-4; CDR3nt: TGTGCCAGCAGAAAAGGACAGACCCCTAATGAAAAACTGTTTTTT; CDR3aa: CASRKGQTPNEKLFF
d_gene: TRBD2; v_gene: TRBV14; abundance: -; j_gene: TRBJ2-3; CDR3nt: TGTGCCAGCAGCCGCCTCACTAGCGGGATTAGCACAGATACGCAGTATTTT; CDR3aa: CASSRLTSGISTDTQYF
d_gene: TRBD1; v_gene: TRBV27; abundance: -; j_gene: TRBJ1-5; CDR3nt: TGTGCCAGCAGTTGGTCGGGACAGGGGACCAATCAGCCCCAGCATTTT; CDR3aa: CASSWSGQGTNQPQHF
d_gene: -; v_gene: TRBV28; abundance: -; j_gene: TRBJ2-5; CDR3nt: TGTGCCAGCAGTGCCGCACTGTACCAAGAGACCCAGTACTTC; CDR3aa: CASSAALYQETQYF
d_gene: -; v_gene: TRBV18; abundance: -; j_gene: TRBJ1-2; CDR3nt: TGTGCCAGCTCCCTCGAGAACGGGGGAGGCTACACCTTC; CDR3aa: CASSLENGGGYTF
d_gene: TRBD1; v_gene: TRBV5-1; abundance: once; j_gene: TRBJ1-3; CDR3nt: TGCGCCAGCAGCCCGGGACAGGGGGCTGGAAACACCATATATTTT; CDR3aa: CASSPGQGAGNTIYF
d_gene: -; v_gene: TRBV4-1; abundance: -; j_gene: TRBJ1-4; CDR3nt: TGCGCCAGCAGCCTGCAGACGGACAGACCAACTAATGAAAAACTGTTTTTT; CDR3aa: CASSLQTDRPTNEKLFF
d_gene: TRBD1; v_gene: TRBV5-1; abundance: -; j_gene: TRBJ1-1; CDR3nt: TGCGCCAGCAGCCAGGAAACAGGGGGGATGCTTTCCCGAGGTGAAGCTTTCTTT; CDR3aa: CASSQETGGMLSRGEAFF
d_gene: TRBD1; v_gene: TRBV15; abundance: once; j_gene: TRBJ1-5; CDR3nt: TGTGCCACCAGCGGACGACAGGGAAGTCAGCCCCAGCATTTT; CDR3aa: CATSGRQGSQPQHF
d_gene: -; v_gene: TRBV27; abundance: few; j_gene: TRBJ2-3; CDR3nt: TGTGCCAGCAGTACGCGCGATCCAGGGCGGTCAGCCCCAGATACGCAGTATTTT; CDR3aa: CASSTRDPGRSAPDTQYF
d_gene: TRBD1; v_gene: TRBV18; abundance: -; j_gene: TRBJ1-3; CDR3nt: TGTGCCAGCTCACCGGGGACAGGGACTGGAAACACCATATATTTT; CDR3aa: CASSPGTGTGNTIYF
d_gene: TRBD2; v_gene: TRBV10-3; abundance: -; j_gene: TRBJ2-1; CDR3nt: TGTGCCATCAGTGACGGGGGGGGAAACAATGAGCAGTTCTTC; CDR3aa: CAISDGGGNNEQFF